The 29 T cell receptor beta chains listed next were all sequenced from one sample in a study of cytomegalovirus exposure and HLA in healthy donors (dated by TCRdb to about 2017). Libraries were built with the immunoSEQ multiplex PCR assay. TCRdb mirrors the immuneACCESS table, restricted to in-frame sequences. Some clones are absent from its copies; in checked studies, under half trace to an unresolved V gene, and the reason for the others is unknown. A total of some 61,000 clones appear in this sample, approximately 97% of them only once. The ten largest clones take up around 1.5% of the sample. Input material: PBMCs. The receptors were sampled from a woman between 18 and 29 years old in good health and CMV-seropositive.

The V gene is TRBV7-3, the J gene TRBJ2-4; TRBD2 matches 7 bases. V shed 3 bases, J shed 5 bases, and the junction held 1 base outside the gene matches. CDR1 is SGHTA and CDR2 is FQGTGA in the germline V gene. The CDR3 covers 13 residues. The CDR3 nucleotides read TGTGCCAGCAGCTTTGGGGGGGAAAACATTCAGTACTTC. This encodes CASSFGGENIQYF.

This chain connects TRBV19 to TRBJ2-7, with D perhaps matching TRBD2 (5 bases). This CDR3 is 15 amino acids long. The germline CDR1 and CDR2 sequences are LNHDA and SQIVND (reference sequence). Trimming cost V 7 bases and J 2 bases, with 18 bases left between them. In DNA form, the CDR3 reads TGTGCCAGTACCACGCTATGGGAGCGCCCCTACGAGCAGTACTTC. Protein: CASTTLWERPYEQYF.

The chain recombines TRBV28 with TRBJ1-1; the D gene is possibly TRBD1 (5 bases). V was cut by 2 bases and J by 7 bases, with 8 bases left in between. The CDR3 spans 12 residues. Germline V CDR1 and CDR2: MDHEN, SYDVKM. The DNA of the CDR3 is TGTGCCAGCAGTTTAAGAAGGGGTGAAGCTTTCTTT. This encodes CASSLRRGEAFF.

The rearrangement uses TRBV5-1 and TRBJ2-1; possibly TRBD2 for D (6 bases). The CDR3 has 14 residues. From germline, CDR1 is SGHRS and CDR2 YFSETQ. The V end was cut by 4 bases, the J end by 5 bases, with 13 bases between. The CDR3 DNA is TGCGCCAGCAGCCTACGGGACTTTCACAATGAGCAGTTCTTC. Amino acid sequence: CASSLRDFHNEQFF.

The V and J genes are TRBV5-1 and TRBJ2-2; 9 bases match TRBD1. In germline, CDR1 is SGHRS, CDR2 YFSETQ. The CDR3 is 15 amino acids. V lost 2 bases, J lost 7 bases, and 6 bases stayed unmatched. The CDR3 spells CASSLRTGDNGELFF. The DNA for the CDR3 is TGCGCCAGCAGCTTACGGACAGGGGATAACGGGGAGCTGTTTTTT.

The CDR3 nucleotides are TGTGCCAGCAGCTCAGGACAGGGCTATGGCTACACCTTC. Translating gives CASSSGQGYGYTF. The chain combines TRBV7-9 with TRBJ1-2; 8 bases map to TRBD1. CDR1 SEHNR and CDR2 FQNEAQ come from the germline V gene (reference sequence). With V trimmed by 4 bases and J by 4 bases, 2 bases remained unmatched. There are 13 residues in the CDR3.

This clone showed up just once. V usage is TRBV6-1 and J usage is TRBJ2-1; 8 bases are a match to TRBD2. The V segment lost 7 bases and the J segment 6 bases; nucleotides outside the gene matches: 8. This CDR3 has 14 amino acids. CDR1 and CDR2 (germline): MNHNS, SASEGT. CDR3 nucleotides: TGTGCCAGCACGCGAGCGGGAGCCTTCAATGAGCAGTTCTTC. It codes for CASTRAGAFNEQFF.

This clone was seen only once. The chain links TRBV28 to TRBJ1-2; TRBD1 matches at 8 bases. With 2 bases clipped from V and 3 bases from J, the junction kept 8 bases outside the gene matches. In germline, CDR1 is MDHEN, CDR2 SYDVKM. The CDR3 sequence is 16 residues long. In DNA form, the CDR3 reads TGTGCCAGCAGTTTAGGTTCCAGGGGGCTGGACTATGGCTACACCTTC. Translated: CASSLGSRGLDYGYTF.

The chain combines TRBV5-8 with TRBJ2-7; 11 nucleotides line up with TRBD2. V lost 1 base to trimming and J lost 4 bases; unmatched junction nucleotides: 1. Germline assignment: CDR1 SGHTS and CDR2 YDEGEE. The CDR3 consists of 14 residues. The CDR3 is CASSLWTSGYEQYF. Written as DNA, the CDR3 is TGTGCCAGCAGCTTGTGGACTAGCGGGTACGAGCAGTACTTC.

The chain carries TRBV27 and TRBJ1-2; tentative D call: TRBD1 (5 bases). The CDR3 extends over 15 amino acids. Germline lookup yields CDR1 MNHEY and CDR2 SMNVEV (reference sequence). V lost 5 bases and J lost 5, with 18 bases in between. Here the CDR3 reads CASSLDVADTYGYTF. CDR3 nucleotide sequence: TGTGCCAGCAGTCTGGACGTGGCGGACACTTATGGCTACACCTTC.

The V gene is TRBV11-2, the J gene TRBJ1-3, with a tentative D call TRBD1 (6 bases). V shed 8 bases and J shed 4 bases, with 9 bases lying between them. The CDR3 is 12 amino acids. Per the germline V gene, CDR1 is SGHAT and CDR2 is FQNNGV. The CDR3 region is CASGQSGNTIYF. As DNA, the CDR3 is TGTGCCAGCGGACAGTCGGGAAACACCATATATTTT.

This clone has just a few counts. The chain uses TRBV11-2 and TRBJ2-7, with D tentatively TRBD2 (5 bases). Germline V gives CDR1 SGHAT, CDR2 FQNNGV. V was clipped by 5 bases and J by 1 base, with 12 bases between them. This CDR3 contains 14 residues. The CDR3 nucleotides are TGTGCCAGCAGCCTCCTTCGGGGATCCTACGAGCAGTACTTC. Its translation is CASSLLRGSYEQYF.

This chain joins TRBV7-9 and TRBJ1-3; possible D gene TRBD1, 5 bases. This CDR3 spans 15 amino acids. Germline loops: CDR1 SEHNR, CDR2 FQNEAQ (reference sequence). V dropped 5 bases and J dropped 0 bases, with 11 bases sitting between them. CDR3 loop: CASSPVGGSGNTIYF. The CDR3 DNA is TGTGCCAGCAGCCCAGTGGGGGGCTCTGGAAACACCATATATTTT. The full variable domain, with the rest looked up from reference TRBV7-9 and TRBJ1-3, is DTGVSQNPRHKITKRGQNVTFRCDPISEHNRLYWYRQTLGQGPEFLTYFQNEAQLEKSRLLSDRFSAERPKGSFSTLEIQRTEQGDSAMYLCASSPVGGSGNTIYFGEGSWLTVV.

V is TRBV9 and J is TRBJ2-3; TRBD2 might be the D (5 bases). V was shortened by 0 bases and J by 1 base, with 6 bases between the two germline ends. CDR1 is SGDLS, CDR2 YYNGEE, per germline. The CDR3 is made up of 14 amino acids. The CDR3 DNA sequence: TGTGCCAGCAGCGTAGTCGGGGGCACAGATACGCAGTATTTT. Its protein product is CASSVVGGTDTQYF.

CDR3 sequence (DNA): TGTGCCAGCAGTCCTTATCCCACAGATACGCAGTATTTT. It encodes CASSPYPTDTQYF. V and J are TRBV2 and TRBJ2-3; D is undetermined. The CDR3 has 13 residues. V was trimmed by 5 bases and J by 2 bases, leaving 8 bases between them. Germline-derived CDR1 and CDR2 are SNHLY and FYNNEI. The whole variable domain, remainder taken from reference TRBV2 and TRBJ2-3, is EPEVTQTPSHQVTQMGQEVILRCVPISNHLYFYWYRQILGQKVEFLVSFYNNEISEKSEIFDDQFSVERPDGSNFTLKIRSTKLEDSAMYFCASSPYPTDTQYFGPGTRLTVL.

The chain couples TRBV5-1 to TRBJ2-1, with TRBD2 matching over 8 bases. Unmatched junction bases numbered 6, after V lost 7 bases and J lost 0 bases. Germline V lookup: CDR1 SGHRS, CDR2 YFSETQ. The CDR3 contains 15 residues. This CDR3 reads CASGLLAASYNEQFF. CDR3 coding DNA: TGCGCCAGCGGCCTACTAGCGGCCTCCTACAATGAGCAGTTCTTC.

This clone was recorded only once. The chain has TRBV20-1 and TRBJ2-5; D is perhaps TRBD2 (5 bases). The CDR3 is made up of 11 amino acids. Germline V CDR1 and CDR2: DFQATT, SNEGSKA (reference sequence). V was shortened by 6 bases and J by 11 bases, with 16 bases between the two germline ends. The CDR3 DNA reads as TGCAGTGCCCCGGGGAAAAAGGATCAGTACTTC. The encoded protein is CSAPGKKDQYF.

This clone has just one count. This rearrangement joins TRBV27 to TRBJ2-1; 10 bases map to TRBD2. CDR1 is MNHEY and CDR2 is SMNVEV in the germline V gene (reference sequence). CDR3 length equals 13 residues. V dropped 10 bases and J dropped 5; count of bases not matched to a gene: 5. The CDR3, as DNA: TGTGCCACCGGGACTAGCGTCGACAATGAGCAGTTCTTC. It yields the protein CATGTSVDNEQFF.

This clone was seen once. This chain connects TRBV29-1 to TRBJ2-5; D is uncertain. This CDR3 contains 14 residues. Germline lookup yields CDR1 SQVTM and CDR2 ANQGSEA. Trimming left V 7 bases short and J 0 bases short, with 15 bases between. Here the CDR3 reads CSATKAANQETQYF. The CDR3 DNA is TGCAGCGCCACGAAGGCGGCAAACCAAGAGACCCAGTACTTC.

The V gene is TRBV7-9, the J gene TRBJ2-7; TRBD2 is a possible D gene (5 bases). Germline values: CDR1 SEHNR, CDR2 FQNEAQ (reference sequence). Trimming stripped 4 bases from V and 2 bases from J, with 12 bases between. CDR3 length equals 14 residues. The CDR3 coding sequence is TGTGCCAGCAGCTCGGCGGGTGTGACCTACGAGCAGTACTTC. It translates to CASSSAGVTYEQYF.

The V and J genes are TRBV29-1 and TRBJ1-2; TRBD1 is a possible D gene (6 bases). Germline V lookup: CDR1 SQVTM, CDR2 ANQGSEA. The CDR3 contains 13 residues. V was clipped by 1 base and J by 1 base, with 7 bases between them. The CDR3 nucleotides are TGCAGCGTTGAAGGAGGGGGTAACTATGGCTACACCTTC. Its protein product is CSVEGGGNYGYTF.

This clone has just one count. J is TRBJ2-7 and V is TRBV27, with D unclear. In germline, CDR1 is MNHEY, CDR2 SMNVEV (reference sequence). Deletions cut 3 bases from V and 3 bases from J, with 6 bases between. The CDR3 runs 12 residues. CDR3 residues: CASSFPGYEQYF. The CDR3 DNA reads TGTGCCAGCAGTTTTCCAGGCTACGAGCAGTACTTC.

The chain uses TRBV4-1 and TRBJ2-1, with 8 bases fitting TRBD2. J gave up 5 bases and V 3 bases, and 0 bases lay outside the gene matches. Germline assignment: CDR1 MGHRA and CDR2 YSYEKL. The CDR3 runs 13 residues. CDR3 sequence (DNA): TGCGCCAGCAGCCAGGGACTAGACAATGAGCAGTTCTTC. Protein product: CASSQGLDNEQFF.

V usage is TRBV11-2 and J usage is TRBJ2-2, with D perhaps TRBD2 (6 bases). CDR3 length equals 12 residues. Trimming left V 8 bases short and J 3 bases short, with 7 bases between. The germline CDR1 and CDR2 sequences are SGHAT and FQNNGV. The CDR3: CASWEDTGELFF. The CDR3 DNA is TGTGCCAGCTGGGAGGACACCGGGGAGCTGTTTTTT.

The chain has TRBV30 and TRBJ1-2; D uncertain. This CDR3 has 14 residues. Germline V gives CDR1 GTSNPN, CDR2 SVGIG (reference sequence). Trimming left V 4 bases short and J 8 bases short, with 20 bases between. The CDR3 reads CAWNFWVTGGGYTF. Here the CDR3 DNA reads TGTGCCTGGAATTTTTGGGTCACCGGAGGCGGCTACACCTTC.

This clone was seen more than once but under ten times. The V call is TRBV30, the J call TRBJ1-1; no clear D. Trimming stripped 3 bases from V and 1 base from J, with 6 bases between. This CDR3 is 12 amino acids long. Germline lookup yields CDR1 GTSNPN and CDR2 SVGIG (reference sequence). The CDR3 DNA follows: TGTGCCTGGAGGCGGGAGAACACTGAAGCTTTCTTT. It translates to CAWRRENTEAFF.

The chain links TRBV28 to TRBJ2-3, with TRBD2 matching 10 bases. This CDR3 has 18 residues. Germline V CDR1 and CDR2: MDHEN, SYDVKM. The V and J ends lost 6 bases and 2 bases, in that order; junction bases with no gene match: 14. CDR3 amino acids: CASSHSRTSGGATDTQYF. CDR3 DNA sequence: TGTGCCAGCAGCCACTCCAGGACTAGCGGAGGGGCCACAGATACGCAGTATTTT.

V is TRBV7-2 and J is TRBJ2-1; possibly TRBD1 for D (6 bases). This CDR3 spans 13 amino acids. Trimming removed 4 bases from V and 15 bases from J, with 19 bases in between. Germline V gene data show CDR1 as SGHTA and CDR2 as FQGNSA. CDR3 loop: CASSYNQGYRTFF. The CDR3 bases are TGTGCCAGCAGCTATAACCAGGGGTATAGGACGTTCTTC.

The chain links TRBV5-4 to TRBJ1-2; maybe TRBD1 (6 bases). The germline V gene encodes CDR1 SGHNT and CDR2 YYREEE (reference sequence). This CDR3 is 15 amino acids long. V lost 0 bases, J lost 0 bases, and 9 bases lay in between. CDR3 sequence: CASSLGGQTNYGYTF. CDR3 bases: TGTGCCAGCAGCTTGGGTGGACAGACTAACTATGGCTACACCTTC.